This entry concerns a single T cell receptor (beta chain). Its antigen is not identified. With a J-beta primer mix and a sample-barcoded 5' primer, a second PCR ran about 7 to 12 cycles. From the 5' RACE reads, TCRdb called clonotypes with MiXCR, one entry per CDR3 protein. The repertoire holds under 750,000 distinct CDR3 sequences, with 45% to 55% as singletons. The donors, aged roughly 6 to 95, were healthy Caucasians from Russia. These data come from a study of blood T cells in healthy people across ages. Whole-study context: Roughly one uniquely barcoded beta molecule per two T cells was captured. General study results and limits: Diversity of TCR beta per million T cells declined in a roughly linear way with age. The study regarded diversity estimates from one million T cells as underestimates.

V lost 0 bases to trimming and J lost 4 bases; unmatched junction nucleotides: 10. This CDR3 is 17 amino acids long. CDR1 and CDR2 from the germline V gene are LGHNA and YSLEER. The chain uses TRBV4-3 and TRBJ1-2; 8 bases fit TRBD1. The sequence was collected from a man older than 75 in good health. The sample taken for sequencing was blood. CDR3 sequence reads: CASSQDVRGLGGYGYTF. CDR3 nucleotides: TGCGCCAGCAGCCAAGACGTCAGGGGGCTGGGAGGCTATGGCTACACCTTC.